This entry features one T cell receptor beta chain sequence. The data belong to a study of PD-1 blockade in classical Hodgkin lymphoma. Study information: The nivolumab dose that patients received was 3 mg/kg, given intravenously every 2 weeks.

CDR1 is LGHNT, CDR2 FRNRAP, per germline. V was pared by 5 bases and J by 2 bases, with 14 bases between. The CDR3 totals 15 residues. Time point in this sample: cycle 4 day 1 (C4D1), after five to seven weeks of nivolumab. All patients relapsed after autologous stem cell transplantation, and brentuximab vedotin exposure varied. Produced via immunoSEQ multiplex PCR; TCRdb's table is partial and in-frame only. The sample comprises tens of thousands of clones, just over 90% of which are singletons, and approximately 2.9% rests with the top ten. This clonotype was obtained from a human donor with classical Hodgkin lymphoma. The chain joins TRBV12-5 to TRBJ2-3, with D perhaps TRBD1 or TRBD2 (5 bases each). Sample: peripheral blood mononuclear cells (PBMCs), taken before the fourth cycle of nivolumab. The DNA of the CDR3 is TGTGCTAGTGGTATCGGGGACGGACACACAGATACGCAGTATTTT. Protein product: CASGIGDGHTDTQYF.